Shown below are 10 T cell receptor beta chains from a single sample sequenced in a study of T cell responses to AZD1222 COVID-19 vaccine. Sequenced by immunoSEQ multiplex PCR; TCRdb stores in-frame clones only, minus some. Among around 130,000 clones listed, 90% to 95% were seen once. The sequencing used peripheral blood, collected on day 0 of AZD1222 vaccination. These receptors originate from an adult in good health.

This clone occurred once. The chain's CDR3 is CASSLGQTGWDGYTF. The CDR3 region has the DNA TGCGCCAGCAGCTTAGGGCAGACAGGGTGGGATGGCTACACCTTC. The genes are TRBV5-1 and TRBJ1-2, with 7 nucleotides matching TRBD1. Per the germline V gene, CDR1 is SGHRS and CDR2 is YFSETQ. V lost 2 bases, J lost 6 bases, and 10 bases stayed unmatched. There are 15 residues in the CDR3.

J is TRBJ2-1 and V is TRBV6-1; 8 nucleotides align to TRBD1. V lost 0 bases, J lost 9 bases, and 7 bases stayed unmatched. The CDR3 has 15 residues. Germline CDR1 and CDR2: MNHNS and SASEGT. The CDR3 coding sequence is TGTGCCAGCAGTGAAGCAGTCCAGGGGGCAGTTGAGCAGTTCTTC. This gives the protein CASSEAVQGAVEQFF.

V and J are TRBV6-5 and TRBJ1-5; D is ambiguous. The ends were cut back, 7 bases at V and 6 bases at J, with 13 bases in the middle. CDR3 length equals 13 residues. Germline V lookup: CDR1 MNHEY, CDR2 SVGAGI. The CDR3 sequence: CASTWVPGQPQHF. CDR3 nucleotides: TGTGCCAGCACGTGGGTACCAGGTCAGCCCCAGCATTTT.

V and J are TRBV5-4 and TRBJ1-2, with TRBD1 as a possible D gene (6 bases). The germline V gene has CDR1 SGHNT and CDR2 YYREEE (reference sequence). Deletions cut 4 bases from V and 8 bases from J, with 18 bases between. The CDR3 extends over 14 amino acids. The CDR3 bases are TGTGCCAGCAGCAAACCGCAGGGGAGTTGGGGCTACACCTTC. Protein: CASSKPQGSWGYTF.

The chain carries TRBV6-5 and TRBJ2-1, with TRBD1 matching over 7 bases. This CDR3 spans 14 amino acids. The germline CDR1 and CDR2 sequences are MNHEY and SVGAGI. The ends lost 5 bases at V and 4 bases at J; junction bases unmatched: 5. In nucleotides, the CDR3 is TGTGCCAGCAGTCGGGACAGCCCTTACAATGAGCAGTTCTTC. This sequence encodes CASSRDSPYNEQFF.

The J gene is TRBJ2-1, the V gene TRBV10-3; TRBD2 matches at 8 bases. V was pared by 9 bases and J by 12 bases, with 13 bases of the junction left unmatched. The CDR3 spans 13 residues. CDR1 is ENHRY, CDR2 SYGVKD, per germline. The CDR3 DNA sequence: TGTGCCATGGGGACTAGGACCCCCTTATTGCAGTTCTTC. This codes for CAMGTRTPLLQFF.

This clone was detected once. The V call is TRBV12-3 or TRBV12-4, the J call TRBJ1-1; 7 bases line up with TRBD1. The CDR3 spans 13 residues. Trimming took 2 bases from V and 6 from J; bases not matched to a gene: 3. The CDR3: CASSLHGTAEAFF. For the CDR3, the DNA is TGTGCCAGCAGTTTACACGGGACAGCTGAAGCTTTCTTT.

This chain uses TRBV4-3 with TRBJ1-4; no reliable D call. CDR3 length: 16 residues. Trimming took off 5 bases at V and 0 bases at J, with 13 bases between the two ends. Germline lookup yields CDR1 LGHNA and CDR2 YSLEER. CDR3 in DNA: TGCGCCAGCAGCAAAAACACAGCCGCAACTAATGAAAAACTGTTTTTT. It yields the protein CASSKNTAATNEKLFF.

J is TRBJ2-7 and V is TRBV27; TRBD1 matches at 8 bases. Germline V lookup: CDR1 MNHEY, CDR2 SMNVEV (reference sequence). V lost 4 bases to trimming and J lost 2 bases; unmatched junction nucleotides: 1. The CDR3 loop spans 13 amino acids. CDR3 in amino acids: CASSSDRAYEQYF. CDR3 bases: TGTGCCAGCAGTTCGGACAGGGCCTACGAGCAGTACTTC.

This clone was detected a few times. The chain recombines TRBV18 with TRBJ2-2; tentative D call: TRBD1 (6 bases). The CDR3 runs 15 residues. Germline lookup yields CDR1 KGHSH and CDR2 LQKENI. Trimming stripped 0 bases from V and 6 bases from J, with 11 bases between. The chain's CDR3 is CASSPPPGASGELFF. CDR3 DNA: TGTGCCAGCTCACCACCGCCAGGGGCGTCCGGGGAGCTGTTTTTT.